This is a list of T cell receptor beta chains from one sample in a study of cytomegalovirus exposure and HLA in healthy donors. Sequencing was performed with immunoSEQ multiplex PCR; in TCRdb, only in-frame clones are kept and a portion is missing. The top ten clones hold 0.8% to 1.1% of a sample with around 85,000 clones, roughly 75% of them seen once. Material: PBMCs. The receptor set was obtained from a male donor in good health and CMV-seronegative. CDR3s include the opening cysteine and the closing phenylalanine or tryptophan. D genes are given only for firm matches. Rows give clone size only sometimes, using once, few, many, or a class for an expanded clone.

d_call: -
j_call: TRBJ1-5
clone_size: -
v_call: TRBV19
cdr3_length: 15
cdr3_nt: TGTGCCAGTAGTATAGAAGCGTTGCGAGGGCAGCCCCAGCATTTT
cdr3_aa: CASSIEALRGQPQHF

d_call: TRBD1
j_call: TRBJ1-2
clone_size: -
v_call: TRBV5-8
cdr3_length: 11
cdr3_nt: TGTGCCGGACAGGGGGCCGGTGGCTACACCTTC
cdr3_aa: CAGQGAGGYTF

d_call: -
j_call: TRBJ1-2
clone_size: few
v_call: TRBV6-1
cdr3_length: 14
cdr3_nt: TGTGCCAGCAGTGAATCCCCAGGTGTCTATGGCTACACCTTC
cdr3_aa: CASSESPGVYGYTF

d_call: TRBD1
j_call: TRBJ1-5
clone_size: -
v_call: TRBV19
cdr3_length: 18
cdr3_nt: TGTGCCAGTAAATTGATCGGCGACAGGGGAAGAAGCAATCAGCCCCAGCATTTT
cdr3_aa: CASKLIGDRGRSNQPQHF

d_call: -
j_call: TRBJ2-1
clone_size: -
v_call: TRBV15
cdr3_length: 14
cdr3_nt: TGTGCCACCAGCAGAAAGACTGGATACAATGAGCAGTTCTTC
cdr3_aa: CATSRKTGYNEQFF

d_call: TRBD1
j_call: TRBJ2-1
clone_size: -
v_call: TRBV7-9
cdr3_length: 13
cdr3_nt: TGTGCCAGCAGACCGGGACAGGGCGATGAGCAGTTCTTC
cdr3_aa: CASRPGQGDEQFF

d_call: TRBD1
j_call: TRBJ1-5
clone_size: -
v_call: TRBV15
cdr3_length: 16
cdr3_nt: TGTGCCACCAGCAGCCGACAGGGTTATAGCAATCAGCCCCAGCATTTT
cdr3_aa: CATSSRQGYSNQPQHF

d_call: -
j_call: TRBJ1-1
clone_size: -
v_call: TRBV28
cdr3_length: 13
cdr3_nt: TGTGCCAGCAGTTTAATCGGGAACACTGAAGCTTTCTTT
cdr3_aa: CASSLIGNTEAFF

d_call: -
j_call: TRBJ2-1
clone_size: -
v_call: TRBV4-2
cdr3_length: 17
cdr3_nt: TGTGCCAGCAGCCAAGACTATGGGGGAGGGGGCTACAATGAGCAGTTCTTC
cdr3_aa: CASSQDYGGGGYNEQFF

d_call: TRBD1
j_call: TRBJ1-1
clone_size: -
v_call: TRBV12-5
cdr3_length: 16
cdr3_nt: TGTGCTAGTGGTTGGGACAGGGGTGGGGGTAACACTGAAGCTTTCTTT
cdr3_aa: CASGWDRGGGNTEAFF

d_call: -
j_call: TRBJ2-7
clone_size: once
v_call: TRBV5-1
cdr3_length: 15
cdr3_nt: TGCGCCAGCAGCTTTGGTGCGGGGACGGCCTCCGAGCAGTACTTC
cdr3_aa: CASSFGAGTASEQYF

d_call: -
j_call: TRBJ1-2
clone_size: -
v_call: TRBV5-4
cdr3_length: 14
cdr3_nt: TGTGCCAGCAGCAATAAACAGGGAAGCTATGGCTACACCTTC
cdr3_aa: CASSNKQGSYGYTF